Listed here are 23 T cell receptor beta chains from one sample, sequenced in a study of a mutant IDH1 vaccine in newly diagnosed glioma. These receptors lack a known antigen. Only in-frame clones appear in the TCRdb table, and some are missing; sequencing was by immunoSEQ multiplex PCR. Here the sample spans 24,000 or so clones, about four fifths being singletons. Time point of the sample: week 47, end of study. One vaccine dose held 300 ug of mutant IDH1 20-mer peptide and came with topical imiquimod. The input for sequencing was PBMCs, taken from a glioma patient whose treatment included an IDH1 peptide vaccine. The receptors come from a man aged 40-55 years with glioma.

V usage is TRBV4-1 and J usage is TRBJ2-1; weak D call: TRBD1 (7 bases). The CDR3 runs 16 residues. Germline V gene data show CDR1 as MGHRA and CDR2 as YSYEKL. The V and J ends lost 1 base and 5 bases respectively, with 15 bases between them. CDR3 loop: CASSQGRGRTHNEQFF. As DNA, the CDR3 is TGCGCCAGCAGCCAAGGGAGGGGGCGAACTCACAATGAGCAGTTCTTC.

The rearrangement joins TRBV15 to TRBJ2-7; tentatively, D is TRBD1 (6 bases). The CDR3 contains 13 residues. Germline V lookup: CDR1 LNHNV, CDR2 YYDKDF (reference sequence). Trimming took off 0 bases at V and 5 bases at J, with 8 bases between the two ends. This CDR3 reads CATSRDRGNEQYF. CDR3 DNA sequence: TGTGCCACCAGCAGAGACAGGGGAAACGAGCAGTACTTC.

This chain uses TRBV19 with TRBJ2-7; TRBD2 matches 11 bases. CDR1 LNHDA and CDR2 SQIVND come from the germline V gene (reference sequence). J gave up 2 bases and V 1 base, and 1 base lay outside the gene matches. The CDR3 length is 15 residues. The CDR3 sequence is CASSIGLAGTYEQYF. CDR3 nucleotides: TGTGCCAGTAGTATAGGACTAGCGGGGACCTACGAGCAGTACTTC.

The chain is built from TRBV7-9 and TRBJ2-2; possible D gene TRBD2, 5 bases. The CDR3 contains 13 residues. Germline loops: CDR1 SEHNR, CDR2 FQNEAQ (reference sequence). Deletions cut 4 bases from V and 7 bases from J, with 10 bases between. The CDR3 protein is CASSSTEGGELFF. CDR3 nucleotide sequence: TGTGCCAGCAGCTCTACAGAGGGCGGGGAGCTGTTTTTT.

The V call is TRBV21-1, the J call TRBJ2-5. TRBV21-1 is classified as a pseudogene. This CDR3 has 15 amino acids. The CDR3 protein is CASSKIGEQRGTQYF. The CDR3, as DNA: TGTGCCAGCAGCAAAATAGGCGAGCAGAGGGGGACCCAGTACTTC.

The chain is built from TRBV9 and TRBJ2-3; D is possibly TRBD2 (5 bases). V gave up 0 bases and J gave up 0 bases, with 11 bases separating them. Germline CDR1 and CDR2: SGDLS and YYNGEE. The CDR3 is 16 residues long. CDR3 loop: CASSVGPAASTDTQYF. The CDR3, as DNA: TGTGCCAGCAGCGTAGGACCAGCGGCTAGCACAGATACGCAGTATTTT.

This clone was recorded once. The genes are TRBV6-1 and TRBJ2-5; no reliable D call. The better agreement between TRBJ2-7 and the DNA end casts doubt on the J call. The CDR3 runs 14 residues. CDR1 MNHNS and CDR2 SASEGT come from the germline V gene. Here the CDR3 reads CASSEEWGFYEQYF. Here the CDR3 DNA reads TGTGCCAGCAGTGAAGAATGGGGATTCTACGAGCAGTACTTC.

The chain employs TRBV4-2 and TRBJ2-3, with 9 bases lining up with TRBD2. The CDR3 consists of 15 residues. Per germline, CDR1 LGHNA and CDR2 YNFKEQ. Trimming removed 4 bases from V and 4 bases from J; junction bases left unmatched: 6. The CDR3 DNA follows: TGTGCCAGCAGCCGTAGCGGGAGACTATCAGATACGCAGTATTTT. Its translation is CASSRSGRLSDTQYF.

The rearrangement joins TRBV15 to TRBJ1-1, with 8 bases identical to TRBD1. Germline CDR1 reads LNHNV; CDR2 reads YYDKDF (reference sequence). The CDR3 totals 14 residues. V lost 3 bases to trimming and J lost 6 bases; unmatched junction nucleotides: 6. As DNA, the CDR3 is TGTGCCACCAGCAGTCGGCCAGGGGGCCCTGAAGCTTTCTTT. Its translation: CATSSRPGGPEAFF. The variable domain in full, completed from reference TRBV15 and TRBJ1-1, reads DAMVIQNPRYQVTQFGKPVTLSCSQTLNHNVMYWYQQKSSQAPKLLFHYYDKDFNNEADTPDNFQSRRPNTSFCFLDIRSPGLGDTAMYLCATSSRPGGPEAFFGQGTRLTVV.

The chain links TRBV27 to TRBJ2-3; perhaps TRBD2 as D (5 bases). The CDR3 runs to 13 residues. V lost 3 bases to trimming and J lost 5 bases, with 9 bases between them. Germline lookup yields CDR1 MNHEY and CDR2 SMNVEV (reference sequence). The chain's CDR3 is CASSFPAGDTQYF. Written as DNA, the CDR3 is TGTGCCAGCAGTTTCCCCGCGGGAGATACGCAGTATTTT.

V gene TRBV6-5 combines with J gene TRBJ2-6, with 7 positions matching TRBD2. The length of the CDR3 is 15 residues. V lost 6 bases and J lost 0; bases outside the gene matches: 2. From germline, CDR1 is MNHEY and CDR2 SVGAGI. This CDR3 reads CASSGGSSGANVLTF. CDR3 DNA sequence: TGTGCCAGCAGCGGGGGGAGCTCTGGGGCCAACGTCCTGACTTTC.

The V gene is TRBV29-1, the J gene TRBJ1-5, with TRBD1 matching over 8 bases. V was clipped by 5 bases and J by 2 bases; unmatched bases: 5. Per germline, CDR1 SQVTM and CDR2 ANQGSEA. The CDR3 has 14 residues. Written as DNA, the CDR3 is TGCAGCGTTACAGGGGGGAATGGCAATCAGCCCCAGCATTTT. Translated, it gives CSVTGGNGNQPQHF.

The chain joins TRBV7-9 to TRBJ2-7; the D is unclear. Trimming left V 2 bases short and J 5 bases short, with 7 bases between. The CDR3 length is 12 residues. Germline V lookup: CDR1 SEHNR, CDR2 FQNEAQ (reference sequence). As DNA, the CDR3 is TGTGCCAGCAGCTTATTAAGTGACGAGCAGTACTTC. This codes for CASSLLSDEQYF.

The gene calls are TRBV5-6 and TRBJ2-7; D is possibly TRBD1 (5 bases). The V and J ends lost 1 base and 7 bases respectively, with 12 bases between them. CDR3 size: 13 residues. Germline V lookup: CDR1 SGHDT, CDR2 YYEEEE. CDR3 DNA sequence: TGTGCCAGCAGCTTGTATGGGGCACGGGAGCAGTACTTC. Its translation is CASSLYGAREQYF.

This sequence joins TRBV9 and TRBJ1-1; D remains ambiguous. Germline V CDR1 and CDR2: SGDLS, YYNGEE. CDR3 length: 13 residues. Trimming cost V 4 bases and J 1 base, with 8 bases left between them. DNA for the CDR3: TGTGCCAGCAGCTCCTCGCCGAACACTGAAGCTTTCTTT. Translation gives CASSSSPNTEAFF.

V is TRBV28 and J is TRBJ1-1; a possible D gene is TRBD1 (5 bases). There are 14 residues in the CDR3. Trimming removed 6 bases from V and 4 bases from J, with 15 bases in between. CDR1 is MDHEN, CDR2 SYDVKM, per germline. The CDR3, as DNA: TGTGCCAGCAGCCCTGGGGGTTTAGGCACTGAAGCTTTCTTT. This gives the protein CASSPGGLGTEAFF.

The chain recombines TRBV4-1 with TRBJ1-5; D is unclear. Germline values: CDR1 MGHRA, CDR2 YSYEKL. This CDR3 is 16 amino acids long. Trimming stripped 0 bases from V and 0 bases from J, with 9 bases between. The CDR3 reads CASSQEGAASNQPQHF. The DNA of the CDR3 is TGCGCCAGCAGCCAAGAAGGTGCAGCTAGCAATCAGCCCCAGCATTTT.

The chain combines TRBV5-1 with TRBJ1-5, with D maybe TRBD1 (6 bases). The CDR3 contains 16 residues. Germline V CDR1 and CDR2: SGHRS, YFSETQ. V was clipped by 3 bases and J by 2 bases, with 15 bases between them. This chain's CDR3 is CASSYGTGGGNQPQHF. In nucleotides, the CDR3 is TGCGCCAGCAGCTACGGAACTGGGGGCGGCAATCAGCCCCAGCATTTT.

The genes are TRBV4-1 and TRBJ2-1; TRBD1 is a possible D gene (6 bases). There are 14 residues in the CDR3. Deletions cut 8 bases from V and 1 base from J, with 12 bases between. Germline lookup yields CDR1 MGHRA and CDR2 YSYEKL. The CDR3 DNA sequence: TGCGCCAGCCGCCGAGGGGGATCCTACAATGAGCAGTTCTTC. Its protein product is CASRRGGSYNEQFF.

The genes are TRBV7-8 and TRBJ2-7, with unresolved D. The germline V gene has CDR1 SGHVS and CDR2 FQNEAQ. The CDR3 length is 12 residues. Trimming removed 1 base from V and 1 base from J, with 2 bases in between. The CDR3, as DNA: TGTGCCAGCAGCTTAGTTTCCTACGAGCAGTACTTC. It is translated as CASSLVSYEQYF.

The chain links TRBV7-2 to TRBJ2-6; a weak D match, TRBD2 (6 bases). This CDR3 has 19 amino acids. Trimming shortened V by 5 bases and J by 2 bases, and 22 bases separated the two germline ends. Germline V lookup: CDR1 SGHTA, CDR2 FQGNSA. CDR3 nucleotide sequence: TGTGCCAGCAGCCCAGGGCAGGGAGGTTATTTTGCTGGGGCCAACGTCCTGACTTTC. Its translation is CASSPGQGGYFAGANVLTF.

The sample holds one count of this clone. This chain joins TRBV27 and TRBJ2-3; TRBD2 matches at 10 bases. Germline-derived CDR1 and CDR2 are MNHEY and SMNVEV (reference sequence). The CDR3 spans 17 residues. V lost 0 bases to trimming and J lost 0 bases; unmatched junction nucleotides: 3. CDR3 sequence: CASSLSLTSGSTDTQYF. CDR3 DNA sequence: TGTGCCAGCAGTTTATCCCTGACTAGCGGGAGCACAGATACGCAGTATTTT.

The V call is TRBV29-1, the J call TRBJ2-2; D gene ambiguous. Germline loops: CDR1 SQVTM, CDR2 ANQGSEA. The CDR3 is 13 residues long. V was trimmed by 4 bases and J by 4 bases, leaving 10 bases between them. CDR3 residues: CSVAEMGTGELFF. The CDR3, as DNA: TGCAGCGTTGCCGAGATGGGCACCGGGGAGCTGTTTTTT.